This TCR beta chain was observed in a study of blood T cell repertoires in COVID-19. Study overall: In each case, the material was cDNA or gDNA derived from T cells, B-cell-depleted T cells, or PBMCs.

In the original workflow: Reference gene primer amplification gave nucleated cell count estimates. Only in-frame clones appear in the TCRdb table, and some are missing; sequencing was by immunoSEQ multiplex PCR. That table gives V, J and clone size, and the DNA gave D and trimming. There are 180,000 or so clones in the sample; approximately 83% occur only once, and more than 3% lies in the top ten. The V and J ends lost 2 bases and 4 bases, in that order; junction bases with no gene match: 6. The germline V gene encodes CDR1 MNHEY and CDR2 SVGEGT. The CDR3 sequence is 16 residues long. The TCR was taken from a man between 60 and 75 years old with acute or convalescent COVID-19. The chain couples TRBV6-2 or TRBV6-3 to TRBJ2-7; 12 bases line up with TRBD2. Specimen: peripheral blood. CDR3 protein: CASSYPQTSGSYEQYF. CDR3 coding DNA: TGTGCCAGCAGTTACCCACAGACTAGCGGGAGTTACGAGCAGTACTTC.